The 14 T cell receptor beta chains presented below share a single source sample, sequenced in a study of Ad26.COV2.S vaccination and SARS-CoV-2 variants (dated by TCRdb to the early 2020s). Library creation used the immunoSEQ multiplex PCR assay. As stored in TCRdb, this immuneACCESS dataset retains in-frame rearrangements with V and J assigned. A fraction of the clones does not appear; measured against another copy, unresolved V genes explain less than half of the discrepancy, and the remainder lacks a known reason. The sample profile shows about 420,000 clones; roughly 90% of them were found once. The ten most abundant clones make up approximately 4% of the sample. The intended sense of this specimen's treatment or condition label: roughly 19 received Ad26.COV2.S at low or high dose, single or two shots; several received placebo; per-sample allocation not given. Repertoires of vaccine and placebo recipients were sequenced from samples taken on day 63 after the first injection.

Sequenced material: peripheral blood, taken in a trial of Ad26.COV2.S vaccine versus placebo. Source of these receptors: a person between 18 and 60 years old who received the Ad26.COV2.S COVID-19 vaccine or a placebo.

This clone is a singleton in its sample. This sequence joins TRBV4-3 and TRBJ2-2, with TRBD1 matching 9 bases. The V segment lost 3 bases and the J segment 2 bases; nucleotides outside the gene matches: 7. In germline, CDR1 is LGHNA, CDR2 YSLEER. The CDR3 loop spans 17 amino acids. The DNA of the CDR3 is TGCGCCAGCAGCCAGACCGACAGGGGGTTTAACACCGGGGAGCTGTTTTTT. This codes for CASSQTDRGFNTGELFF.

The rearrangement uses TRBV12-3 or TRBV12-4 and TRBJ1-6, with 9 bases fitting TRBD1. This CDR3 comprises 13 residues. V was pared by 5 bases and J by 7 bases, with 0 bases of the junction left unmatched. In DNA, the CDR3 is TGTGCCAGCAGTGGGACAGGGAATTCACCCCTCCACTTT. It translates to CASSGTGNSPLHF.

This chain uses TRBV5-5 with TRBJ1-2, with 8 bases aligning to TRBD1. CDR3 size: 16 residues. With 5 bases clipped from V and 8 bases from J, the junction kept 17 bases outside the gene matches. CDR1 is SGHKS and CDR2 is YYEKEE in the germline V gene (reference sequence). The CDR3 spells CASSSDPWDRLGGYTF. The CDR3 coding sequence is TGTGCCAGCAGTAGCGACCCTTGGGACAGGCTCGGGGGCTACACCTTC.

The chain has TRBV5-1 and TRBJ1-1; D is undetermined. V lost 0 bases and J lost 1, with 7 bases in between. Germline values: CDR1 SGHRS, CDR2 YFSETQ. CDR3 size: 14 residues. CDR3 coding DNA: TGCGCCAGCAGCTTGGGACTCCCGAACACTGAAGCTTTCTTT. It specifies CASSLGLPNTEAFF.

The rearrangement joins TRBV5-1 to TRBJ1-1; TRBD1 might be the D (6 bases). From germline, CDR1 is SGHRS and CDR2 YFSETQ. The V end was cut by 3 bases, the J end by 6 bases, with 15 bases between. The CDR3 has 14 residues. This chain's CDR3 is CASSSITGSAEAFF. The CDR3 DNA follows: TGCGCCAGCAGCTCTATAACAGGGTCAGCTGAAGCTTTCTTT. Supplemented by reference TRBV5-1 and TRBJ1-1, the full variable domain reads KAGVTQTPRYLIKTRGQQVTLSCSPISGHRSVSWYQQTPGQGLQFLFEYFSETQRNKGNFPGRFSGRQFSNSRSEMNVSTLELGDSALYLCASSSITGSAEAFFGQGTRLTVV.

The chain joins TRBV28 to TRBJ2-7; 14 bases align to TRBD2. The J segment lost 5 bases and the V segment lost 5 bases, leaving 8 bases of the junction unmatched. Germline V gene lookup returns CDR1 MDHEN and CDR2 SYDVKM. The CDR3 consists of 16 residues. CDR3 in amino acids: CASSTQSGLAGDEQYF. In nucleotides, the CDR3 is TGTGCCAGCAGTACCCAATCGGGACTAGCGGGGGACGAGCAGTACTTC.

The CDR3 region has the DNA TGTGCCAGCAGAACCCTTCTGGGAAACACCATATATTTT. Its protein product is CASRTLLGNTIYF. The rearrangement uses TRBV12-3 or TRBV12-4 and TRBJ1-3; unclear D gene. V lost 6 bases to trimming and J lost 4 bases, with 10 bases between them. The CDR3 runs 13 residues.

Only a few counts were recorded for this clone. The same CDR3 can be traced to other DNA sequences in this sample. The J gene is TRBJ2-7, the V gene TRBV9; 7 nucleotides agree with TRBD1. Per the germline V gene, CDR1 is SGDLS and CDR2 is YYNGEE. After removal of 0 bases from V and 3 bases from J, the junction contained 3 bases not matched to a gene. This CDR3 has 14 amino acids. The CDR3 is CASSVATGDYEQYF. The CDR3 nucleotides read TGTGCCAGCAGCGTAGCTACAGGGGACTACGAGCAGTACTTC. Combining the CDR3 with reference TRBV9 and TRBJ2-7 gives the whole variable domain DSGVTQTPKHLITATGQRVTLRCSPRSGDLSVYWYQQSLDQGLQFLIQYYNGEERAKGNILERFSAQQFPDLHSELNLSSLELGDSALYFCASSVATGDYEQYFGPGTRLTVT.

The V call is TRBV5-4, the J call TRBJ2-3; no definite D call. This CDR3 contains 15 residues. V was trimmed by 0 bases and J by 1 base, leaving 9 bases between them. Germline lookup yields CDR1 SGHNT and CDR2 YYREEE (reference sequence). CDR3 sequence reads: CASSLGLLRTDTQYF. CDR3 in DNA: TGTGCCAGCAGCTTGGGTCTACTACGCACAGATACGCAGTATTTT.

The rearrangement joins TRBV19 to TRBJ2-7; tentatively, D is TRBD1 (5 bases). Trimming cost V 3 bases and J 5 bases, with 26 bases left between them. Germline lookup yields CDR1 LNHDA and CDR2 SQIVND (reference sequence). The CDR3 sequence is 18 residues long. The CDR3 loop is CASSIVSPGILFRDEQYF. CDR3 DNA: TGTGCCAGTAGTATCGTGTCCCCAGGGATTCTCTTTAGGGACGAGCAGTACTTC.

The sample holds a few counts of this clone. The chain uses TRBV7-8 and TRBJ1-6; a possible D gene is TRBD1 (6 bases). CDR1 and CDR2 from the germline V gene are SGHVS and FQNEAQ. The CDR3 is made up of 15 amino acids. V gave up 1 base and J gave up 7 bases, with 11 bases separating them. The CDR3 DNA reads TGTGCCAGCAGCTTAGGAGGGCAGGGGAATTCACCCCTCCACTTT. This sequence encodes CASSLGGQGNSPLHF. The full variable domain, completed using reference TRBV7-8 and TRBJ1-6, is GAGVSQSPRYKVAKRGQDVALRCDPISGHVSLFWYQQALGQGPEFLTYFQNEAQLDKSGLPSDRFFAERPEGSVSTLKIQRTQQEDSAVYLCASSLGGQGNSPLHFGNGTRLTVT.

V usage is TRBV28 and J usage is TRBJ2-6; D is undetermined. V was shortened by 6 bases and J by 4 bases, with 13 bases between the two germline ends. The CDR3 extends over 15 amino acids. Germline V CDR1 and CDR2: MDHEN, SYDVKM. CDR3 coding DNA: TGTGCCAGCAGCCCCGTGGGGTCCGGGGCCAACGTCCTGACTTTC. Its translation: CASSPVGSGANVLTF.

The V gene is TRBV11-2, the J gene TRBJ2-7; TRBD2 matches at 7 bases. There are 12 residues in the CDR3. In germline, CDR1 is SGHAT, CDR2 FQNNGV. With 11 bases clipped from V and 1 base from J, the junction kept 5 bases outside the gene matches. CDR3 sequence reads: CACAAGSYEQYF. CDR3 sequence (DNA): TGTGCCTGCGCAGCGGGATCCTACGAGCAGTACTTC. Supplemented by reference TRBV11-2 and TRBJ2-7, the full variable domain reads EAGVAQSPRYKIIEKRQSVAFWCNPISGHATLYWYQQILGQGPKLLIQFQNNGVVDDSQLPKDRFSAERLKGVDSTLKIQPAKLEDSAVYLCACAAGSYEQYFGPGTRLTVT.

This rearrangement joins TRBV10-3 to TRBJ1-4, with unresolved D. With 2 bases removed from V and 4 bases from J, the gap between germline ends came to 8 bases. Germline V gene data show CDR1 as ENHRY and CDR2 as SYGVKD. The CDR3 runs 14 residues. The CDR3 loop is CAISEDGNNEKLFF. In nucleotides, the CDR3 is TGTGCCATCAGTGAGGACGGGAATAATGAAAAACTGTTTTTT.